The present T cell receptor (beta chain) was sequenced within a study of cytomegalovirus exposure and HLA in healthy donors. Study results and caveats: TCR beta V- and J-gene trimming, according to a later analysis, was linked to a missense DCLRE1C variant. The authors confirmed in vitro that a few CMV-associated chains were specific for CMV antigens. Later analysis showed TCR association rates varying by HLA locus, highest for DRB1 and lowest for HLA-C.

PCR used 60 Vbeta primers and 13 Jbeta primers. Measured with immunoSEQ multiplex PCR; TCRdb has only the in-frame clones, and not every one. The repertoire holds 160,000 or so clones, with 70% to 80% as singletons. The CDR3 contains 13 residues. Per germline, CDR1 MNHNY and CDR2 SVGAGI (reference sequence). V lost 6 bases to trimming and J lost 9 bases, with 14 bases between them. Though nominally healthy at sampling, donors likely had unrecorded immune exposures. In the case of this clone: Its antigen is undetermined.

This clonotype was sampled from a male donor in good health and CMV-seronegative. Sequencing was carried out using PBMCs. This rearrangement joins TRBV6-6 to TRBJ2-2, with D uncertain. This CDR3 reads CASRSALSRELFF. In DNA, the CDR3 is TGTGCCAGCAGATCCGCGTTGTCAAGGGAGCTGTTTTTT.